A single sample gave rise to the 23 T cell receptor beta chains below, sequenced in a study of OX40 agonist ivuxolimab in advanced cancers. Profiling relied on immunoSEQ multiplex PCR, and the TCRdb table lists in-frame clones only, not all of them. The sample includes some 66,000 clones, 70% to 80% of them seen just once. The sequencing here drew on CD4+ or CD8+ T cells sorted from blood, taken in a trial of the OX40 agonist ivuxolimab. All receptors come from an adult with an advanced solid tumor such as melanoma, head and neck, liver or kidney cancer.

The J gene is TRBJ2-6, the V gene TRBV2; the D gene is possibly TRBD2 (6 bases). The CDR3 loop spans 16 amino acids. Trimming pared 3 bases from V and 0 bases from J, leaving 9 bases between. Germline V lookup: CDR1 SNHLY, CDR2 FYNNEI. This CDR3 is CASSEEGPSGANVLTF. CDR3 DNA sequence: TGTGCCAGCAGTGAGGAGGGTCCCTCTGGGGCCAACGTCCTGACTTTC.

In its sample, this clone was seen once. The CDR3 coding sequence is TGTGCCAGCAGCTACGGAGGGATAGGTAGCAATCAGCCCCAGCATTTT. Translation gives CASSYGGIGSNQPQHF. V and J are TRBV6-5 and TRBJ1-5; no clear D gene. CDR3 length: 16 residues. Germline CDR1 MNHEY, CDR2 SVGAGI. Trimming removed 6 bases from V and 0 bases from J, with 15 bases in between.

The chain recombines TRBV28 with TRBJ2-2; tentatively, D is TRBD1 (6 bases). V was pared by 2 bases and J by 3 bases, with 13 bases between. This CDR3 spans 16 amino acids. The germline CDR1 and CDR2 sequences are MDHEN and SYDVKM. The chain's CDR3 is CASSLGAGVYTGELFF. The CDR3 bases are TGTGCCAGCAGTTTAGGCGCAGGGGTTTACACCGGGGAGCTGTTTTTT.

The V and J genes are TRBV18 and TRBJ1-2, with 7 nucleotides matching TRBD1. V gave up 8 bases and J gave up 5 bases; unmatched junction bases: 11. The CDR3 covers 14 residues. Germline loops: CDR1 KGHSH, CDR2 LQKENI. The CDR3 sequence: CASTGDSQFYGYTF. DNA of the CDR3: TGTGCCAGCACAGGGGACAGTCAATTTTATGGCTACACCTTC.

J is TRBJ2-5 and V is TRBV5-8; TRBD2 matches at 9 bases. Trimming at V came to 3 bases and at J to 5 bases, leaving 8 bases not matched to a gene. CDR1 and CDR2 from the germline V gene are SGHTS and YDEGEE. The CDR3 has 15 amino acids. CDR3 residues: CASSSEGLAGETQYF. The CDR3 nucleotides read TGTGCCAGCAGCTCTGAGGGACTAGCAGGGGAGACCCAGTACTTC.

The chain has TRBV10-1 and TRBJ2-1; D is unresolved. Germline V gene data show CDR1 as WNHNN and CDR2 as SYGVQD (reference sequence). CDR3 size: 13 residues. V was clipped by 7 bases and J by 2 bases, with 9 bases between them. The CDR3 here is CASTEDAYNEQFF. For the CDR3, the DNA is TGCGCCAGCACCGAGGATGCCTACAATGAGCAGTTCTTC.

In regard to this clone: Within the sample, other DNA sequences also encode this same CDR3. The chain uses TRBV5-6 and TRBJ1-3; no reliable D call. Germline assignment: CDR1 SGHDT and CDR2 YYEEEE. The CDR3 totals 15 residues. The ends were cut back, 2 bases at V and 2 bases at J, with 11 bases in the middle. CDR3 region: CASSLGRLPGNTIYF. The CDR3 DNA sequence: TGTGCCAGCAGCTTAGGCCGGCTGCCTGGAAACACCATATATTTT.

The gene calls are TRBV19 and TRBJ1-3, with a weak D call TRBD1 (5 bases). Germline loops: CDR1 LNHDA, CDR2 SQIVND (reference sequence). CDR3 length: 15 residues. Trimming shortened V by 3 bases and J by 0 bases, and 9 bases separated the two germline ends. The CDR3 protein is CASSMQGISGNTIYF. The CDR3 coding sequence is TGTGCCAGTAGTATGCAGGGCATCTCTGGAAACACCATATATTTT.

The J gene is TRBJ1-3, the V gene TRBV2; tentative D call: TRBD1 (6 bases). This CDR3 has 15 amino acids. Trimming pared 5 bases from V and 3 bases from J, leaving 14 bases between. CDR1 is SNHLY and CDR2 is FYNNEI in the germline V gene. The CDR3 DNA follows: TGTGCCAGCAGTCCCGCGGGGGCGGATGGAAACACCATATATTTT. Translated, it gives CASSPAGADGNTIYF.

The V gene is TRBV18, the J gene TRBJ1-1; unclear D gene. The CDR3 loop spans 13 amino acids. V shed 6 bases and J shed 1 base, with 9 bases lying between them. Germline V gene sequence: CDR1 KGHSH, CDR2 LQKENI. In nucleotides, the CDR3 is TGTGCCAGCTCTTTGCAGAAGAACACTGAAGCTTTCTTT. Translation: CASSLQKNTEAFF.

The chain combines TRBV28 with TRBJ2-3; D is perhaps TRBD2 (6 bases). In germline, CDR1 is MDHEN, CDR2 SYDVKM. The V gene lost 10 bases and the J gene lost 6 bases, with 11 bases spanning the gap. The CDR3 length is 11 residues. This CDR3 reads CATEGLDTQYF. The CDR3 DNA reads as TGTGCCACGGAGGGCCTTGATACGCAGTATTTT.

Concerning this clone itself: A read error may be the cause here, since a much bigger clone is one base away. The rearrangement links TRBV6-5 to TRBJ1-2; tentative D call: TRBD1 (5 bases). The V end was cut by 6 bases, the J end by 3 bases, with 8 bases between. This CDR3 contains 12 residues. CDR1 and CDR2 from the germline V gene are MNHEY and SVGAGI. CDR3 sequence reads: CASSGGDYGYTF. CDR3 nucleotides: TGTGCCAGCAGCGGGGGAGACTATGGCTACACCTTC.

The chain joins TRBV4-2 to TRBJ2-4; 9 bases agree with TRBD2. The J segment lost 8 bases and the V segment lost 0 bases, leaving 14 bases of the junction unmatched. CDR3 length: 18 residues. The V gene's germline CDR1 is LGHNA and CDR2 YNFKEQ. This CDR3 is CASSQDSRAGGRWDIQYF. For the CDR3, the DNA is TGTGCCAGCAGCCAAGATAGTCGCGCGGGGGGGCGCTGGGACATTCAGTACTTC.

This chain uses TRBV4-2 with TRBJ2-2, with D tentatively TRBD1 or TRBD2 (6 bases each). Trimming cost V 0 bases and J 7 bases, with 12 bases left between them. The germline V gene encodes CDR1 LGHNA and CDR2 YNFKEQ. The CDR3 extends over 15 amino acids. The DNA for the CDR3 is TGTGCCAGCAGCCAAGAGAGGGGGGCGAACGGGGAGCTGTTTTTT. Translating it yields CASSQERGANGELFF.

The chain is built from TRBV28 and TRBJ1-4; tentative D call: TRBD1 (5 bases). This CDR3 is built from 13 residues. The germline gives CDR1 MDHEN, CDR2 SYDVKM. Trimming cost V 9 bases and J 5 bases, with 13 bases left between them. CDR3 sequence: CASGGGGNEKLFF. CDR3 DNA sequence: TGTGCCAGTGGCGGGGGGGGGAATGAAAAACTGTTTTTT. Together with reference TRBV28 and TRBJ1-4, the CDR3 gives the full variable domain: DVKVTQSSRYLVKRTGEKVFLECVQDMDHENMFWYRQDPGLGLRLIYFSYDVKMKEKGDIPEGYSVSREKKERFSLILESASTNQTSMYLCASGGGGNEKLFFGSGTQLSVL.

V is TRBV10-2 and J is TRBJ1-4; 8 nucleotides match TRBD1. Germline V gene sequence: CDR1 WSHSY, CDR2 SAAADI. The CDR3 contains 13 residues. V lost 8 bases, J lost 7 bases, and 6 bases stayed unmatched. CDR3 amino acids: CASGQGGSEKLFF. CDR3 sequence (DNA): TGCGCCAGCGGACAGGGTGGAAGTGAAAAACTGTTTTTT.

The V gene is TRBV27, the J gene TRBJ2-7; D gene unclear. There are 12 residues in the CDR3. V lost 5 bases, J lost 0 bases, and 5 bases lay in between. Per the germline V gene, CDR1 is MNHEY and CDR2 is SMNVEV (reference sequence). The CDR3 DNA reads TGTGCCAGCAGTGACCTCTCCTACGAGCAGTACTTC. It codes for CASSDLSYEQYF.

This clone was observed a few times. The CDR3 DNA reads TGTGCCAGTAGTCGCTCCGGGACGGACGCTAGGGAGCAGTACTTC. Residues: CASSRSGTDAREQYF. The chain combines TRBV19 with TRBJ2-7; D could derive from TRBD1 or TRBD2 (5 bases each). Trimming took off 5 bases at V and 7 bases at J, with 21 bases between the two ends. Germline V CDR1 and CDR2: LNHDA, SQIVND (reference sequence). CDR3 length equals 15 residues.

This clone was observed a handful of times. This chain joins TRBV5-6 and TRBJ1-5; no clear D gene. The germline gives CDR1 SGHDT, CDR2 YYEEEE. The length of the CDR3 is 15 residues. Deletions cut 2 bases from V and 2 bases from J, with 11 bases between. CDR3 bases: TGTGCCAGCAGCTTAGGAGCCGATCGCAATCAGCCCCAGCATTTT. Translating it yields CASSLGADRNQPQHF.

This clone has a single count. V and J are TRBV19 and TRBJ2-3, with D uncertain. The V gene's germline CDR1 is LNHDA and CDR2 SQIVND (reference sequence). The length of the CDR3 is 14 residues. The germline V and J ends were trimmed by 8 bases and 1 base, with 13 bases remaining between them. For the CDR3, the DNA is TGTGCCAGTCGATTCGATACAGGCACAGATACGCAGTATTTT. Translation: CASRFDTGTDTQYF.

The chain recombines TRBV5-4 with TRBJ2-1, with D unclear. The CDR3 contains 13 residues. Germline V gene lookup returns CDR1 SGHNT and CDR2 YYREEE (reference sequence). Trimming took 0 bases from V and 5 from J, leaving 6 bases between them. This CDR3 reads CASSLDRHNEQFF. CDR3 sequence (DNA): TGTGCCAGCAGCTTGGACCGACACAATGAGCAGTTCTTC.

V usage is TRBV9 and J usage is TRBJ1-5, with unresolved D. CDR1 SGDLS and CDR2 YYNGEE come from the germline V gene. Trimming removed 0 bases at V and 0 bases at J, with 4 bases between. The length of the CDR3 is 14 residues. CDR3 DNA sequence: TGTGCCAGCAGCGTAGTTTATAGCAATCAGCCCCAGCATTTT. As protein: CASSVVYSNQPQHF.

The chain couples TRBV6-5 to TRBJ2-7; D is tentatively TRBD1 or TRBD2 (5 bases each). This CDR3 is 14 amino acids long. CDR1 is MNHEY and CDR2 is SVGAGI in the germline V gene. Trimming removed 7 bases from V and 7 bases from J, with 20 bases in between. CDR3 sequence (DNA): TGTGCCAGCACTAAGGGGACCTTTTCGGGGGAGCAGTACTTC. Residues: CASTKGTFSGEQYF.